Each of the 12 T cell receptor beta chains below was sequenced from the same sample in a study of metastatic and nonmetastatic thyroid tumors. None of the patients had undergone any treatment ahead of thyroid surgery. Using MiXCR, TCRdb re-called clones from the PCR reads. Of 11,000 or so clones detected, around a third appear once; the ten largest clones hold about 10%. What was sequenced was tumor tissue. These receptor sequences come from a female donor with papillary thyroid cancer or a benign thyroid nodule (not recorded which). Some clones in this sample may be carry-over from other donors' samples.

Ten or more counts support this clone. The rearrangement links TRBV5-4 to TRBJ1-2; no reliable D call. CDR1 is SGHNT, CDR2 YYREEE, per germline (reference sequence). The CDR3 extends over 14 amino acids. V lost 0 bases and J 6 bases, leaving 12 bases between the germline ends. The CDR3 reads CASSLGHSPHGYTF. The CDR3 DNA follows: TGTGCCAGCAGCTTGGGTCACAGTCCCCATGGCTACACCTTC. Using reference TRBV5-4 and TRBJ1-2 for the parts outside the CDR3, the full variable domain is ETGVTQSPTHLIKTRGQQVTLRCSSQSGHNTVSWYQQALGQGPQFIFQYYREEENGRGNFPPRFSGLQFPNYSSELNVNALELDDSALYLCASSLGHSPHGYTFGSGTRLTVV.

This clone turned up a few times. One end of the junction fails to match germline, which may point to a read error. This chain uses TRBV10-2 with TRBJ2-7; 8 bases line up with TRBD2. The CDR3 has 12 residues. CDR1 is WSHSY, CDR2 SAAADI, per germline. CDR3 region: CASSEPYTEREF. Here the CDR3 DNA reads TGCGCCAGCAGTGAGCCGTACACGGAGCGGGAGTTC.

The gene calls are TRBV9 and TRBJ2-5, with 8 bases aligning to TRBD1. Germline CDR1 SGDLS, CDR2 YYNGEE. CDR3 length: 15 residues. V lost 2 bases, J lost 5 bases, and 8 bases stayed unmatched. The DNA of the CDR3 is TGTGCCAGCAGCGTTGGACAGGGCGAAGGGGAGACCCAGTACTTC. This codes for CASSVGQGEGETQYF.

This clone occurred a few times. This rearrangement joins TRBV27 to TRBJ2-2; 7 bases line up with TRBD2. V shed 1 base and J 4 bases; nucleotides not matched to a gene: 3. There are 15 residues in the CDR3. The germline V gene encodes CDR1 MNHEY and CDR2 SMNVEV (reference sequence). The CDR3 coding sequence is TGTGCCAGCAGTTTATTGGCGGGAGTCACCGGGGAGCTGTTTTTT. Amino acids: CASSLLAGVTGELFF.

There are many counts of this clone. The V call is TRBV6-2 or TRBV6-3, the J call TRBJ2-5; 8 bases fit TRBD2. Trimming removed 7 bases from V and 4 bases from J; junction bases left unmatched: 11. This CDR3 has 15 residues. Germline CDR1 is MNHEY and CDR2 is SVGEGT. Written as DNA, the CDR3 is TGTGCCAGCAACAGGATAGCGGGAATCTTAGAGACCCAGTACTTC. This codes for CASNRIAGILETQYF.

This clone is labeled medium-sized. The chain is built from TRBV20-1 and TRBJ2-1, with 7 bases identical to TRBD2. Germline CDR1 and CDR2: DFQATT and SNEGSKA (reference sequence). The CDR3 totals 15 residues. The ends lost 3 bases at V and 3 bases at J; junction bases unmatched: 8. CDR3 coding DNA: TGCAGTGCTAGGCAGCTAGCGGCGCTCTACAATGAGCAGTTCTTC. Translated, it gives CSARQLAALYNEQFF.

This chain joins TRBV28 and TRBJ1-1, with D uncertain. Trimming stripped 4 bases from V and 1 base from J, with 4 bases between. This CDR3 comprises 12 residues. Looked up from germline, CDR1 is MDHEN and CDR2 is SYDVKM. The CDR3 DNA sequence: TGTGCCAGCAGTTCCGGGAACACTGAAGCTTTCTTT. It codes for CASSSGNTEAFF.

The table lists this clone with many counts. The chain employs TRBV20-1 and TRBJ2-1, with 8 bases aligning to TRBD2. With 0 bases clipped from V and 2 bases from J, the junction kept 6 bases outside the gene matches. Germline values: CDR1 DFQATT, CDR2 SNEGSKA (reference sequence). The length of the CDR3 is 16 residues. The CDR3 sequence is CSARDGSGRPYNEQFF. CDR3 nucleotides: TGCAGTGCTAGAGATGGGAGCGGGAGACCCTACAATGAGCAGTTCTTC.

The chain couples TRBV14 to TRBJ2-5, with D unresolved. The ends were cut back, 4 bases at V and 2 bases at J, with 8 bases in the middle. CDR3 size: 13 residues. Germline V gives CDR1 SGHDN, CDR2 FVKESK. The CDR3 loop reads CASSRTVQETQYF. The CDR3 nucleotides are TGTGCCAGCAGCCGGACGGTACAAGAGACCCAGTACTTC. The complete variable domain, with remaining parts taken from reference TRBV14 and TRBJ2-5, reads EAGVTQFPSHSVIEKGQTVTLRCDPISGHDNLYWYRRVMGKEIKFLLHFVKESKQDESGMPNNRFLAERTGGTYSTLKVQPAELEDSGVYFCASSRTVQETQYFGPGTRLLVL.

This clone appeared a few times. This likely comes from a read error, as the CDR3 has no conserved phenylalanine or tryptophan at its end. The gene calls are TRBV6-6 and TRBJ1-6, with TRBD1 matching 7 bases. Germline CDR1 MNHNY, CDR2 SVGAGI (reference sequence). CDR3 size: 15 residues. CDR3 in DNA: TGTGCCGGCAGTTACCAGGGGGAACTTAATTCACCCCTCCACCTT. The encoded protein is CAGSYQGELNSPLHL.

This clone is labeled medium-sized. The V gene is TRBV2, the J gene TRBJ1-4; D unresolved. Trimming took off 8 bases at V and 3 bases at J, with 13 bases between the two ends. From germline, CDR1 is SNHLY and CDR2 FYNNEI. The CDR3 is 14 amino acids. The CDR3 nucleotides read TGTGCCAGCTCAAGAACGGCAGCTAATGAAAAACTGTTTTTT. Encoded protein: CASSRTAANEKLFF. Complete variable domain (other parts from reference TRBV2 and TRBJ1-4): EPEVTQTPSHQVTQMGQEVILRCVPISNHLYFYWYRQILGQKVEFLVSFYNNEISEKSEIFDDQFSVERPDGSNFTLKIRSTKLEDSAMYFCASSRTAANEKLFFGSGTQLSVL.

There are a few counts of this clone. One end of the junction is discordant with germline, which a read error may explain. Written as DNA, the CDR3 is TGTGCCAGCAGTTCAGTAGGTGTTACCTACGAGCATTACTTC. Its protein is CASSSVGVTYEHYF. This rearrangement joins TRBV6-9 to TRBJ2-7; no definite D call. Per the germline V gene, CDR1 is MNHGY and CDR2 is SVAAGI. The CDR3 extends over 14 amino acids.